Listed here is a single T cell receptor beta chain. No antigen is known for it. This CDR3 has 15 residues. Germline CDR1 reads SGHVS; CDR2 reads FNYEAQ. With 1 base removed from V and 9 bases from J, the gap between germline ends came to 16 bases. Exclusion of a patient followed from autoimmune disease history or systemic immunosuppression. This entry belongs to a study of OX40 agonist ivuxolimab in advanced cancers. Study as a whole: Ivuxolimab doses were 0.01, 0.1, 0.3, 1.5, 3 or 10 mg/kg every 2 weeks. Findings and caveats of the study: Relative to CD4+, CD8+ T cells held more expanded clones on average.

Clones were read by immunoSEQ multiplex PCR, and TCRdb kept only the in-frame ones, dropping some. The data contain 45,000 to 60,000 clones, 85% to 90% of them seen just once; the ten biggest clones take up roughly 6.7%. The clonotype was recovered from an adult with an advanced solid tumor such as melanoma, head and neck, liver or kidney cancer. This chain connects TRBV7-6 to TRBJ2-1; D remains unclear. The material was CD4+ or CD8+ T cells sorted from blood, obtained in a trial of the OX40 agonist ivuxolimab. CDR3 DNA: TGTGCCAGCAGCTTAGGGGTAGTCCCTTCATCTGAGCAGTTCTTC. Protein product: CASSLGVVPSSEQFF.